This TCR beta chain was captured in a study of blood T cell repertoires in COVID-19. Study at large: The cDNA or gDNA used as material had been derived from T cells, B-cell-depleted T cells, or PBMCs.

V was pared by 0 bases and J by 6 bases, with 5 bases of the junction left unmatched. The CDR3 covers 16 residues. Germline V CDR1 and CDR2: MNHEY, SVGAGI. Method: immunoSEQ multiplex PCR; TCRdb's copy keeps in-frame clones and lacks some. The table includes 40,000 or so clones, about nine tenths detected once. The V gene is TRBV6-5, the J gene TRBJ1-6; 7 bases align to TRBD1. Sequencing used peripheral blood. This TCR derives from a man aged 55 to 70 with active COVID-19. As DNA, the CDR3 is TGTGCCAGCAGTTACTCGATGAGACAGGGTAATTCACCCCTCCACTTT. Amino acid sequence: CASSYSMRQGNSPLHF.